These T cell receptor beta chains were read from a single sample in a study of technical replicates of blood from four donors. TCRdb keeps only in-frame clones here, not all; method: immunoSEQ multiplex PCR. Of just over 55,000 clones listed, over 85% are singletons. The source material was PBMCs. The receptors originated from a human donor in good health. Some clones in this sample may be carry-over from other donors' samples. Each CDR3 is given with its conserved first and last residue. D genes are given only for firm matches. The size of a clone is reported for some rows only, either as once, few or many, or as a class for expanded clones.

-	14	TRBV5-4	TRBJ2-3	-	CASSRGSYSDTQYF	TGTGCCAGCAGCAGGGGGTCCTATTCAGATACGCAGTATTTT
-	14	TRBV7-8	TRBJ2-7	TRBD2	CASSSGLESYEQYF	TGTGCCAGCAGTAGCGGGTTGGAATCCTACGAGCAGTACTTC
-	15	TRBV5-1	TRBJ2-5	TRBD2	CASSLAPGGPIGQYF	TGCGCCAGCAGCTTGGCCCCGGGGGGGCCGATAGGCCAGTACTTC
-	15	TRBV18	TRBJ1-1	-	CASFRTGRGNTEAFF	TGTGCCAGCTTCCGAACGGGGCGGGGTAACACTGAAGCTTTCTTT
once	14	TRBV5-4	TRBJ2-5	-	CASSFPLSRETQYF	TGTGCCAGCAGCTTTCCACTGTCGCGAGAGACCCAGTACTTC
-	15	TRBV5-6	TRBJ1-3	-	CATGVTGTPGNTIYF	TGTGCCACCGGTGTTACAGGGACGCCCGGAAACACCATATATTTT
-	16	TRBV4-3	TRBJ1-1	-	CASSQDRVRENTEAFF	TGCGCCAGCAGCCAAGATCGGGTGAGGGAAAACACTGAAGCTTTCTTT
-	16	TRBV4-2	TRBJ2-3	TRBD2	CASSRTSGGATDTQYF	TGTGCCAGCAGCCGTACTAGCGGGGGAGCGACAGATACGCAGTATTTT
-	13	TRBV18	TRBJ2-7	-	CASSPTGDYEQYF	TGTGCCAGCTCACCAACGGGAGACTACGAGCAGTACTTC
-	13	TRBV7-2	TRBJ1-1	TRBD1	CASRLGTGTEAFF	TGTGCCAGCAGGTTAGGGACAGGCACTGAAGCTTTCTTT
-	15	TRBV5-1	TRBJ1-2	TRBD1	CASSSGVGTAAGYTF	TGCGCCAGCAGCTCGGGGGTCGGGACAGCAGCTGGCTACACCTTC
-	16	TRBV4-3	TRBJ2-5	TRBD1	CASSQDPQGAWETQYF	TGCGCCAGCAGCCAAGATCCCCAGGGGGCGTGGGAGACCCAGTACTTC
-	17	TRBV27	TRBJ1-6	-	CASSLSRAFSYNSPLHF	TGTGCCAGCAGTTTATCCAGGGCGTTCTCCTATAATTCACCCCTCCACTTT
-	14	TRBV7-9	TRBJ1-4	TRBD1	CASSTDRGGEKLFF	TGTGCCAGCAGCACTGACAGGGGCGGTGAAAAACTGTTTTTT
-	14	TRBV5-1	TRBJ2-1	TRBD2	CASSPTAGGNEQFF	TGCGCCAGCAGCCCGACAGCGGGGGGGAATGAGCAGTTCTTC
-	15	TRBV7-3	TRBJ2-2	TRBD2	CASSQRGGNTGELFF	TGTGCCAGCAGTCAGCGGGGGGGCAACACCGGGGAGCTGTTTTTT
-	16	TRBV18	TRBJ2-7	TRBD1	CASSSITGTGVHEQYF	TGTGCCAGCTCATCGATTACCGGGACAGGGGTCCACGAGCAGTACTTC
-	15	TRBV5-1	TRBJ2-2	TRBD1	CASRPGTANTGELFF	TGCGCCTCACGGCCCGGGACAGCTAACACCGGGGAGCTGTTTTTT
-	19	TRBV27	TRBJ1-6	TRBD1	CASSLSRPGQSSYNSPLHF	TGTGCCAGCAGTTTAAGCCGCCCGGGACAGAGCTCCTATAATTCACCCCTCCACTTT
-	11	TRBV5-1	TRBJ2-7	-	CASLQGYEQYF	TGCGCCAGCCTGCAGGGCTACGAGCAGTACTTC
-	19	TRBV10-1	TRBJ2-1	TRBD1	CASRVLETGIQGLIDEQFF	TGCGCCAGCAGGGTTCTCGAGACAGGGATTCAGGGGCTAATCGATGAGCAGTTCTTC